Listed below are T cell receptor beta chains from one sample, sequenced in a study of blood T cell repertoires in COVID-19. Generated by immunoSEQ multiplex PCR, the TCRdb table keeps only in-frame clones and is missing some. The repertoire has some 74,000 clones, approximately 78% of them found once; the top ten carry approximately 4.4%. The sequenced sample was peripheral blood. These receptors were obtained from a woman aged 80 or older with active or convalescent COVID-19. Each CDR3 is given with its conserved first and last residue.

CASSFFDTRYEAFF,TRBJ1-1,TRBV5-1
CSVATDSSTQYF,TRBJ2-5,TRBV29-1
CASSYYSRQEQFF,TRBJ2-1,TRBV6-2/TRBV6-3
CASSSTEISTDTQYF,TRBJ2-3,TRBV19
CASSLGTSGSGETQYF,TRBJ2-5,TRBV5-6
CAWSPGQFYGYTF,TRBJ1-2,TRBV30
CASSQNRVPNGYTF,TRBJ1-2,TRBV14
CASSFGPSGSNEQFF,TRBJ2-1,TRBV5-4
CASSSRMRSYGYTF,TRBJ1-2,TRBV5-8
CASSLQGVDTQYF,TRBJ2-3,TRBV5-1
CASRAGPSEAFF,TRBJ1-1,TRBV2
CASRPGTGMSYEQYF,TRBJ2-7,TRBV28
CASTGTGDYGYTF,TRBJ1-2,TRBV10-2
CASRLNRGERTEAFF,TRBJ1-1,TRBV6-5
CASSPIGGGLETQYF,TRBJ2-5,TRBV5-1
CATETEYEQYF,TRBJ2-7,TRBV28
CASSFIRISGRGYEQFF,TRBJ2-1,TRBV27
CASSGDRVRGYTF,TRBJ1-2,TRBV28
CATSGSAGPPDTQYF,TRBJ2-3,TRBV24-1
CASSRGLATDTQYF,TRBJ2-3,TRBV6-5
CASSPPARLSTYEQYF,TRBJ2-7,TRBV2
CASKVQGNTEAFF,TRBJ1-1,TRBV6-5
CATSRDPPGGGVSYNEQFF,TRBJ2-1,TRBV15
CASSLGRETEAFF,TRBJ1-1,TRBV7-3
CASSFRDSVTGELFF,TRBJ2-2,TRBV7-2
CASSQSKGGSPLHF,TRBJ1-6,TRBV14
CATSDSSGVSYNEQFF,TRBJ2-1,TRBV24-1
CAWSSRTSGRIDTQYF,TRBJ2-3,TRBV30
CASSLGDSGTDTQYF,TRBJ2-3,TRBV7-9
CASSFASGAADTQYF,TRBJ2-3,TRBV6-2/TRBV6-3
CASSLGAPMAYEQYF,TRBJ2-7,TRBV7-8
CASSAQPTSTWDYEQYF,TRBJ2-7,TRBV4-1
CASSPTGTGDTGELFF,TRBJ2-2,TRBV7-9
CASSPTSGQPQHF,TRBJ1-5,TRBV27
CASSFEGGGTEAFF,TRBJ1-1,TRBV7-9
CASSSSNEQFF,TRBJ2-1,TRBV7-9
CASSGQGVYLETQYF,TRBJ2-5,TRBV6-6
CASSLLDSYTEAFF,TRBJ1-1,TRBV27
CASSPINWRGDNYEQYF,TRBJ2-7,TRBV11-2
CASSPPGQGYEQYF,TRBJ2-7,TRBV6-5
CASSLTMTPLNQPQHF,TRBJ1-5,TRBV28